These 11 T cell receptor beta chains came from one sample sequenced in a study of T cell changes during pregnancy in multiple sclerosis. Method: immunoSEQ multiplex PCR; TCRdb's copy keeps in-frame clones and lacks some. The sample shows 40,000 to 60,000 clones, roughly 92% of them seen only once. Sample: CD4+ T cells from peripheral blood mononuclear cells, taken in the third trimester of pregnancy. The receptors come from a female donor with multiple sclerosis, enrolled in a pregnancy study.

The chain couples TRBV10-3 to TRBJ1-4; D gene unclear. The CDR3 has 13 amino acids. V was trimmed by 11 bases and J by 4 bases, leaving 14 bases between them. In germline, CDR1 is ENHRY, CDR2 SYGVKD. The CDR3 DNA sequence: TGTGCCTCCAATCTGCGCCGTAATGAAAAACTGTTTTTT. This sequence encodes CASNLRRNEKLFF.

The V and J genes are TRBV10-3 and TRBJ2-7, with D possibly being TRBD1 (6 bases). V lost 1 base and J lost 3, with 13 bases in between. The CDR3 runs to 15 residues. Germline CDR1 and CDR2: ENHRY and SYGVKD. Written as DNA, the CDR3 is TGTGCCATCAGTGAGTACAGGACAGCCTACTACGAGCAGTACTTC. This encodes CAISEYRTAYYEQYF.

The rearrangement uses TRBV30 and TRBJ2-5; 11 positions agree with TRBD2. Germline lookup yields CDR1 GTSNPN and CDR2 SVGIG (reference sequence). This CDR3 is 13 amino acids long. Trimming cost V 3 bases and J 7 bases; bases outside gene matches: 4. DNA of the CDR3: TGTGCCTGGAGCGGGACTAGCGGCGGGACCCAGTACTTC. Its translation is CAWSGTSGGTQYF.

The chain recombines TRBV5-4 with TRBJ2-2; 7 positions match TRBD2. CDR1 and CDR2 from the germline V gene are SGHNT and YYREEE (reference sequence). The length of the CDR3 is 17 residues. The J segment lost 1 base and the V segment lost 0 bases, leaving 6 bases of the junction unmatched. The CDR3 nucleotides are TGTGCCAGCAGCTTGGGGGGACGGGGGGAGAACACCGGGGAGCTGTTTTTT. Its protein is CASSLGGRGENTGELFF.

The rearrangement links TRBV28 to TRBJ2-1; 9 bases are a match to TRBD2. J gave up 4 bases and V 1 base, and 5 bases lay outside the gene matches. The CDR3 is 16 amino acids. From germline, CDR1 is MDHEN and CDR2 SYDVKM. The CDR3 protein is CASSLFGGRGYNEQFF. The CDR3 DNA reads as TGTGCCAGCAGTTTATTCGGCGGGAGGGGGTACAATGAGCAGTTCTTC.

The chain couples TRBV2 to TRBJ1-1, with D uncertain. Germline assignment: CDR1 SNHLY and CDR2 FYNNEI. Trimming removed 5 bases at V and 3 bases at J, with 4 bases between. The CDR3 covers 11 residues. The CDR3 region has the DNA TGTGCCAGCAGTTTAGACACTGAAGCTTTCTTT. As protein: CASSLDTEAFF.

The rearrangement joins TRBV29-1 to TRBJ2-5; 7 nucleotides match TRBD1. Germline lookup yields CDR1 SQVTM and CDR2 ANQGSEA. Germline trimming cut 7 bases from V and 4 bases from J; bases unmatched to any gene: 6. The length of the CDR3 is 12 residues. CDR3 residues: CSARTGPETQYF. CDR3 sequence (DNA): TGCAGCGCCCGGACAGGACCAGAGACCCAGTACTTC.

This rearrangement joins TRBV5-8 to TRBJ2-1, with D possibly TRBD2 on 6 matching bases. The V end was cut by 4 bases, the J end by 7 bases, with 24 bases between. Germline CDR1 is SGHTS and CDR2 is YDEGEE. CDR3 length: 17 residues. The CDR3 bases are TGTGCCAGCAGCCCTGCCCCGGGACTGCATGGAGCTAATGAGCAGTTCTTC. Translating gives CASSPAPGLHGANEQFF.

This chain connects TRBV30 to TRBJ1-5; D ambiguous. This CDR3 region has 13 residues. Deletions cut 0 bases from V and 4 bases from J, with 7 bases between. CDR1 is GTSNPN and CDR2 is SVGIG in the germline V gene (reference sequence). Here the CDR3 reads CAWSVLLNQPQHF. The CDR3 nucleotides read TGTGCCTGGAGTGTACTGTTGAATCAGCCCCAGCATTTT. Together with reference TRBV30 and TRBJ1-5, the CDR3 gives the full variable domain: SQTIHQWPATLVQPVGSPLSLECTVEGTSNPNLYWYRQAAGRGLQLLFYSVGIGQISSEVPQNLSASRPQDRQFILSSKKLLLSDSGFYLCAWSVLLNQPQHFGDGTRLSIL.

This rearrangement joins TRBV6-5 to TRBJ1-3, with D unresolved. The CDR3 totals 15 residues. Per the germline V gene, CDR1 is MNHEY and CDR2 is SVGAGI. Trimming took 4 bases from V and 2 from J, leaving 12 bases between them. CDR3 residues: CASSSTFFTGNTIYF. The CDR3 DNA is TGTGCCAGCAGTTCCACTTTCTTCACTGGAAACACCATATATTTT.

This chain connects TRBV2 to TRBJ2-5, with 9 bases fitting TRBD1. CDR1 is SNHLY and CDR2 is FYNNEI in the germline V gene. Trimming cost V 7 bases and J 4 bases; bases outside gene matches: 10. The CDR3 is 15 residues long. This CDR3 reads CASTPDRGRGETQYF. The CDR3 DNA reads TGTGCCAGCACCCCGGACAGGGGACGTGGAGAGACCCAGTACTTC.